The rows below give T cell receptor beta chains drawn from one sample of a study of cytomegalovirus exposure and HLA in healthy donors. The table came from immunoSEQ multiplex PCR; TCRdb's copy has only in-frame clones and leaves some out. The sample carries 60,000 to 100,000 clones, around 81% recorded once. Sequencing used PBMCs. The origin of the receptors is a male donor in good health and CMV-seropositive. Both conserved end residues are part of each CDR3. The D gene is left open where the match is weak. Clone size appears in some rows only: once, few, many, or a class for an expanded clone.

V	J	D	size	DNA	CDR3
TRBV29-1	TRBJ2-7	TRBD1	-	TGCAGCGTTGCTGGGACAGGGGTTTCGGCCGAGCAGTACTTC	CSVAGTGVSAEQYF
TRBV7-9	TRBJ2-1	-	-	TGTGCCAGCAGCTTAATCGTTGTGAGAATGGATGAGCAGTTCTTC	CASSLIVVRMDEQFF
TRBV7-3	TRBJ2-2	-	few	TGTGCCAGCAGCTTACAGGGCACCGGGGAGCTGTTTTTT	CASSLQGTGELFF
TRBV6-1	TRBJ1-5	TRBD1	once	TGTGCCAGCCGTCAGGGGGATAGCAATCAGCCCCAGCATTTT	CASRQGDSNQPQHF
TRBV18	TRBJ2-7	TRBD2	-	TGTGCCAGCTCACCGTCGGGGCTAGCGGGGTCCTACGAGCAGTACTTC	CASSPSGLAGSYEQYF
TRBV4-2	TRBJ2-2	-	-	TGTGCCAGCAGCCCCCGTATGAACAGGGTTTCCGGGGAGCTGTTTTTT	CASSPRMNRVSGELFF
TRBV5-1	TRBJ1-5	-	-	TGCGCCAGCAGCTTATGGGGAGGGGTTTATCAGCCCCAGCATTTT	CASSLWGGVYQPQHF
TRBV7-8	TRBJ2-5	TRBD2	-	TGTGCCAGCAGCTTTGGGACTAGCGGGGGGATGCTGTATGAGCAGTACTTC	CASSFGTSGGMLYEQYF
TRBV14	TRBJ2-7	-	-	TGTGCCAGCAGCTTTTTGTATGAGCAGTACTTC	CASSFLYEQYF
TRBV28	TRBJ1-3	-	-	TGTGCCAGCAGTGCCAGGGGTGGAAACACCATATATTTT	CASSARGGNTIYF
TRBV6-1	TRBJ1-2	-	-	TGTGCCAGCAGTCAACAGGGAGGGAAGGATGGCTACACCTTC	CASSQQGGKDGYTF
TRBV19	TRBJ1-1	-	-	TGTGCCAGTAGTATAAGCAGGGGGAACACTGAAGCTTTCTTT	CASSISRGNTEAFF
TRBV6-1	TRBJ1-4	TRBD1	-	TGTGCCAGCAGTGAACCGGGACAGGGTAATGAAAAACTGTTTTTT	CASSEPGQGNEKLFF
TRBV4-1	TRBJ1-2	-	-	TGCGCCAGCAGCCCGTTCGGGGTGAGGTACGGCTACACCTTC	CASSPFGVRYGYTF
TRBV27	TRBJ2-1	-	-	TGTGCCAGCAGTTTGTATAATGAGCAGTTCTTC	CASSLYNEQFF
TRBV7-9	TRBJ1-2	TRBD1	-	TGTGCCAGCAGCTCCCCCCAGGACAGGAACTATGGCTACACCTTC	CASSSPQDRNYGYTF
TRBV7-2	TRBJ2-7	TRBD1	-	TGTGCCAGCAGCTTCTACAGGGGTACCTACGAGCAGTACTTC	CASSFYRGTYEQYF
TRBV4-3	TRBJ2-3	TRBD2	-	TGCGCCAGCAGCCAAGAAATTTCGCGGGGGGGCCGCGATACGCAGTATTTT	CASSQEISRGGRDTQYF
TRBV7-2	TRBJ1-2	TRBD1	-	TGTGCCAGCAGCTTAGACATCGGGACAGGGAGGTCTGGCTACACCTTC	CASSLDIGTGRSGYTF
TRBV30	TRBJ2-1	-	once	TGTGCCTGGAGTCCCTCCTACGTCGAGCAGTTCTTC	CAWSPSYVEQFF
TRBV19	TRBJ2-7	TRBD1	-	TGTGCCAGTACCTCCCTTCGACAGGGGGTTGGCGAGCAGTACTTC	CASTSLRQGVGEQYF
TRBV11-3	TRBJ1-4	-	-	TGTGCCAGCAGCCAGGCGGGAGAGGGACTGTTTTTT	CASSQAGEGLFF
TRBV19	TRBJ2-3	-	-	TGTGCCAGTAGTATTAATATGCTTCTCGGTGTCACAGATACGCAGTATTTT	CASSINMLLGVTDTQYF
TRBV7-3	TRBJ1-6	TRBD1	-	TGTGCCAGCAGCTTAATGCCAGGGGGGAATTCACCCCTCCACTTT	CASSLMPGGNSPLHF
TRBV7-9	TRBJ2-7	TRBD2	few	TGTGCCAGCAGCCGGGGGGACGGATCCATTTACGAGCAGTACTTC	CASSRGDGSIYEQYF
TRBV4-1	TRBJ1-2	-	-	TGCGCCAGCAGCCCTGACGTGGGCTTCGACTATGGCTACACCTTC	CASSPDVGFDYGYTF
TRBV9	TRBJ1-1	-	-	TGTGCCAGCAGCCTGTCCCCTACTGAAGCTTTCTTT	CASSLSPTEAFF
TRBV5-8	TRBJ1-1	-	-	TGTGCCAGCAGCTCACGGGGGAGGGGAGCTTTCTTT	CASSSRGRGAFF
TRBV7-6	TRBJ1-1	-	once	TGTGCCAGCAGCCAGGATGGGGCTGAGGCTTTCTTT	CASSQDGAEAFF
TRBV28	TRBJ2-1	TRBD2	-	TGTGCCAGCAGGAGGGATAAACTAGCGGGGACCTACAATGAGCAGTTCTTC	CASRRDKLAGTYNEQFF
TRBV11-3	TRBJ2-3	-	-	TGTGCCAGCAGCTTAACCGGGTTTTCAGATACGCAGTATTTT	CASSLTGFSDTQYF
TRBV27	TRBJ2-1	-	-	TGTGCCAGCAGTTTATCCGGCGGGGCTAGCTCCTACAATGAGCAGTTCTTC	CASSLSGGASSYNEQFF
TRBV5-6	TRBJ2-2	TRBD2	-	TGTGCCAGCAACCGCTGGCTAGCGGTGAACACCGGGGAGCTGTTTTTT	CASNRWLAVNTGELFF
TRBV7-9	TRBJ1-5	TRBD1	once	TGTGCCAGCAGTTTTACCGGGACAGGTAGGAATCAGCCCCAGCATTTT	CASSFTGTGRNQPQHF
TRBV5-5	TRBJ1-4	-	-	TGTGCCAGCAGCTTGAACCCGACAGGAGTTAATGAAAAACTGTTTTTT	CASSLNPTGVNEKLFF
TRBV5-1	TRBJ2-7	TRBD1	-	TGCGCCAGCAGCCCCCGCCCCCAGGGGGCGAAATTCGAGCAGTACTTC	CASSPRPQGAKFEQYF
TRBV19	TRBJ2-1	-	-	TGTGCCAGTAGTCTTAGCTCCAACACCTACAATGAGCAGTTCTTC	CASSLSSNTYNEQFF
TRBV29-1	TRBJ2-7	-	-	TGCAGCGTTGCGGGAAAAGCTAGCTCCTACGAGCAGTACTTC	CSVAGKASSYEQYF
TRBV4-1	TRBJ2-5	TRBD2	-	TGCGCCAGCAGCCAAGTTCTAGCGGGAGGGAACCAAGAGACCCAGTACTTC	CASSQVLAGGNQETQYF
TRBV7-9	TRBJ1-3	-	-	TGTGCCAGCAGCTTAGTTGGCGGAAACACCATATATTTT	CASSLVGGNTIYF
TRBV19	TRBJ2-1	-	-	TGTGCCAGTAGTATGCCTAATGAGTACAATGAGCAGTTCTTC	CASSMPNEYNEQFF
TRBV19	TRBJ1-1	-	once	TGTGCCAGTAGTATACCCGGGAGAGCTTTCTTT	CASSIPGRAFF
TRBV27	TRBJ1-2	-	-	TGTGCCAGCAGTTTATGGGGGGGGCGCGGCTACACCTTC	CASSLWGGRGYTF